A single sample is the source of the 17 T cell receptor beta chains below, sequenced in a study of blood T cell repertoires in COVID-19. The protocol was immunoSEQ multiplex PCR, while the TCRdb copy is restricted to in-frame clones and leaves out a portion. The data contain approximately 150,000 clones, roughly nine tenths of them singletons. Sequencing was done on a sample of peripheral blood. The origin of the receptors is a man between 60 and 75 years old with active or convalescent COVID-19.

This sequence joins TRBV10-3 and TRBJ1-1, with unresolved D. The CDR3 consists of 13 residues. CDR1 and CDR2 (germline): ENHRY, SYGVKD. Trimming pared 5 bases from V and 2 bases from J, leaving 9 bases between. CDR3 in DNA: TGTGCCATCAGTCAGGAAGGTAACACTGAAGCTTTCTTT. Amino acid sequence: CAISQEGNTEAFF.

The chain joins TRBV19 to TRBJ1-2, with 7 bases that match TRBD1. Germline CDR1 and CDR2: LNHDA and SQIVND (reference sequence). The ends lost 5 bases at V and 4 bases at J; junction bases unmatched: 7. The CDR3 consists of 14 residues. CDR3 DNA: TGTGCCAGTAGTCCCGGACAGGCTATCTATGGCTACACCTTC. This sequence encodes CASSPGQAIYGYTF.

The chain carries TRBV11-3 and TRBJ2-1; 7 nucleotides align to TRBD2. The CDR3 covers 14 residues. CDR1 and CDR2 from the germline V gene are SGHNT and YENEEA. Trimming at V came to 4 bases and at J to 7 bases, leaving 7 bases not matched to a gene. CDR3 DNA sequence: TGTGCCAGCAGCTCTAAGCGGGACCGAAATGAGCAGTTCTTC. As protein: CASSSKRDRNEQFF.

The rearrangement joins TRBV4-1 to TRBJ1-2, with D uncertain. CDR3 size: 15 residues. Looked up from germline, CDR1 is MGHRA and CDR2 is YSYEKL. Trimming cost V 4 bases and J 0 bases, with 12 bases left between them. CDR3 nucleotides: TGCGCCAGCAGCCCTCTGGGAGGGACTAACTATGGCTACACCTTC. Translation gives CASSPLGGTNYGYTF.

The V and J genes are TRBV7-9 and TRBJ2-1, with D maybe TRBD1 (6 bases). V shed 10 bases and J shed 5 bases, with 15 bases lying between them. Looked up from germline, CDR1 is SEHNR and CDR2 is FQNEAQ (reference sequence). The CDR3 is 13 residues long. The CDR3 DNA follows: TGTGCCACGACCCTTTCAGGGGACAATGAGCAGTTCTTC. This translates into CATTLSGDNEQFF.

The genes are TRBV29-1 and TRBJ1-4, with TRBD1 identical over 11 bases. CDR3 length: 12 amino acids. Germline V lookup: CDR1 SQVTM, CDR2 ANQGSEA. J was trimmed by 10 bases and V by 7 bases; bases with no gene match: 5. This chain's CDR3 is CSGRTGGGKLFF. The CDR3 coding sequence is TGCAGCGGGCGGACAGGGGGCGGAAAACTGTTTTTT.

The V gene is TRBV5-1, the J gene TRBJ2-3; D perhaps matches TRBD2 (5 bases). Looked up from germline, CDR1 is SGHRS and CDR2 is YFSETQ. Trimming took off 5 bases at V and 3 bases at J, with 16 bases between the two ends. The CDR3 loop spans 15 amino acids. The CDR3 is CASRPEGIPTDTQYF. CDR3 bases: TGCGCCAGCAGGCCCGAGGGCATTCCTACAGATACGCAGTATTTT.

The genes are TRBV29-1 and TRBJ2-5, with D maybe TRBD2 (6 bases). Germline V gives CDR1 SQVTM, CDR2 ANQGSEA. V lost 6 bases and J 5 bases, leaving 19 bases between the germline ends. The CDR3 runs 14 residues. The CDR3 here is CSVQPGVAGETQYF. The DNA of the CDR3 is TGCAGCGTACAGCCGGGGGTTGCGGGGGAGACCCAGTACTTC.

V usage is TRBV7-8 and J usage is TRBJ2-7, with 7 bases aligning to TRBD1. The J segment lost 2 bases and the V segment lost 5 bases, leaving 6 bases of the junction unmatched. CDR3 length equals 14 residues. CDR1 and CDR2 (germline): SGHVS, FQNEAQ. The CDR3 is CASSPARGPYEQYF. The DNA for the CDR3 is TGTGCCAGCAGCCCTGCTAGGGGGCCCTACGAGCAGTACTTC. Filled out from reference TRBV7-8 and TRBJ2-7, the complete variable domain reads GAGVSQSPRYKVAKRGQDVALRCDPISGHVSLFWYQQALGQGPEFLTYFQNEAQLDKSGLPSDRFFAERPEGSVSTLKIQRTQQEDSAVYLCASSPARGPYEQYFGPGTRLTVT.

This clone has a handful of counts. This chain links TRBV3-1 (or the pseudogene TRBV3-2) with TRBJ1-2; 9 bases map to TRBD1. The CDR3 is 14 amino acids. Germline V gives CDR1 LGHDT, CDR2 YNNKEL (reference sequence). With 5 bases clipped from V and 2 bases from J, the junction kept 3 bases outside the gene matches. The CDR3: CASSLQGANYGYTF. Here the CDR3 DNA reads TGTGCCAGCAGCTTACAGGGGGCAAACTATGGCTACACCTTC.

This chain connects TRBV15 to TRBJ1-5; 7 nucleotides match TRBD1. V dropped 8 bases and J dropped 6; count of bases not matched to a gene: 7. CDR3 length: 13 amino acids. Germline values: CDR1 LNHNV, CDR2 YYDKDF (reference sequence). The CDR3, as DNA: TGTGCCACCGCACAGGGGCTGAGTCAGCCCCAGCATTTT. Translated: CATAQGLSQPQHF.

The rearrangement uses TRBV5-1 and TRBJ2-5; weak D call: TRBD2 (6 bases). The CDR3 runs to 18 residues. Trimming shortened V by 0 bases and J by 5 bases, and 23 bases separated the two germline ends. The germline V gene has CDR1 SGHRS and CDR2 YFSETQ. This CDR3 reads CASSLGRGSGPEWETQYF. DNA for the CDR3: TGCGCCAGCAGCTTGGGTCGGGGTAGCGGCCCCGAGTGGGAGACCCAGTACTTC.

V is TRBV5-1 and J is TRBJ1-2, with D perhaps TRBD1 (5 bases). This CDR3 has 13 residues. CDR1 is SGHRS, CDR2 YFSETQ, per germline. Deletions cut 2 bases from V and 7 bases from J, with 12 bases between. CDR3 DNA: TGCGCCAGCAGCTTCGACAGCTCTCGTGGCTACACCTTC. Protein: CASSFDSSRGYTF.

This clone has a handful of counts. This rearrangement joins TRBV29-1 to TRBJ1-5; D is perhaps TRBD1 (5 bases). V dropped 8 bases and J dropped 5 bases, with 16 bases sitting between them. Germline CDR1 is SQVTM and CDR2 is ANQGSEA. The CDR3 contains 13 residues. The CDR3 protein is CSRPDSLDQPQHF. CDR3 sequence (DNA): TGCAGCCGGCCCGACAGCTTGGATCAGCCCCAGCATTTT.

This clone is classed as large. This chain connects TRBV30 to TRBJ2-3, with TRBD2 identical over 9 bases. Trimming removed 4 bases from V and 2 bases from J; junction bases left unmatched: 4. Germline V gene lookup returns CDR1 GTSNPN and CDR2 SVGIG (reference sequence). CDR3 length: 14 amino acids. The CDR3 nucleotides are TGTGCCTGGAACCCTAGCGGGACCACAGATACGCAGTATTTT. It translates to CAWNPSGTTDTQYF.

The J gene is TRBJ2-7, the V gene TRBV7-9; TRBD2 is a possible D gene (5 bases). Between the trimmed V and J ends, which lost 1 base and 3 bases, there was a span of 10 bases. Germline V gene sequence: CDR1 SEHNR, CDR2 FQNEAQ (reference sequence). The CDR3 contains 14 residues. CDR3 residues: CASSLVTRDYEQYF. The DNA of the CDR3 is TGTGCCAGCAGCTTAGTTACTCGGGACTACGAGCAGTACTTC.

The chain couples TRBV5-6 to TRBJ2-7; 7 bases line up with TRBD2. Trimming took 3 bases from V and 2 from J; bases not matched to a gene: 2. This CDR3 region has 13 residues. Germline V lookup: CDR1 SGHDT, CDR2 YYEEEE. CDR3 nucleotides: TGTGCCAGCAGCTCCGGGACTACCTACGAGCAGTACTTC. Translating gives CASSSGTTYEQYF.